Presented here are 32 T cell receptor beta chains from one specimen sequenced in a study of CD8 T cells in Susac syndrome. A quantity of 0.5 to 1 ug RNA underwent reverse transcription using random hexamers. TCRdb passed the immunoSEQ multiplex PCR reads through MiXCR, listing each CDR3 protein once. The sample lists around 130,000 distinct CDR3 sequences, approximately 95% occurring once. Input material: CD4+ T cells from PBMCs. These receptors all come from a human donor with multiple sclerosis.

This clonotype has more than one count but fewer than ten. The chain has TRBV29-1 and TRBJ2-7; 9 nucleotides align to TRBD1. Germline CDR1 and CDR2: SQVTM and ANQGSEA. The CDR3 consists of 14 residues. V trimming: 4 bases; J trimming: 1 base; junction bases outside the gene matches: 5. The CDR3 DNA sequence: TGCAGCGTTGTGGGACAGGGCCTTTCCTACGAGCAGTACTTC. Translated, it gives CSVVGQGLSYEQYF.

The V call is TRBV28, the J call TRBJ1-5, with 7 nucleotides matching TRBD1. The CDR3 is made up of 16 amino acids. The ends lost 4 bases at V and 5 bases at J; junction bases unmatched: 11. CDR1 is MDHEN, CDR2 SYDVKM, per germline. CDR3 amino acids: CASSSRRRGQDQPQHF. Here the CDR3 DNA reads TGTGCCAGCAGTTCCCGACGAAGAGGACAGGATCAGCCCCAGCATTTT.

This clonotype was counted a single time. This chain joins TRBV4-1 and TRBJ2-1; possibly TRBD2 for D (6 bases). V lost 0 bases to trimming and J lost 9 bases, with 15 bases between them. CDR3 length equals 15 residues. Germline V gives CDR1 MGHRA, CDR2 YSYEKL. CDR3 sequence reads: CASSQDGAGSREQFF. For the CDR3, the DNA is TGCGCCAGCAGCCAAGATGGGGCGGGATCACGTGAGCAGTTCTTC.

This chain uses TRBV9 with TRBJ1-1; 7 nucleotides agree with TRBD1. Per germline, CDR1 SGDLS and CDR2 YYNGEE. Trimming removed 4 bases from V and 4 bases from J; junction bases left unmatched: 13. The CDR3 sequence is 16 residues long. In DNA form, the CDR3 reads TGTGCCAGCAGCCCGACAGGGAGTAAGGGGTTCACTGAAGCTTTCTTT. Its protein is CASSPTGSKGFTEAFF.

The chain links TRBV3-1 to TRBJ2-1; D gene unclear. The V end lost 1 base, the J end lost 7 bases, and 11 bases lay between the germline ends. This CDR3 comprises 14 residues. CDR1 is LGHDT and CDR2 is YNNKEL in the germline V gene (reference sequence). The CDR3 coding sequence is TGTGCCAGCAGCCAAGCCGGACGGAAAAATGAGCAGTTCTTC. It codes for CASSQAGRKNEQFF.

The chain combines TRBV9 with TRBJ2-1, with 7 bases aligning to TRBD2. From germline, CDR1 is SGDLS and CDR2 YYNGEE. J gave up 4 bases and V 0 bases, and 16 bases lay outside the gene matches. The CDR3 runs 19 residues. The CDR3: CASSVVSGGLFPGYNEQFF. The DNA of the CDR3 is TGTGCCAGCAGCGTAGTTTCGGGAGGCCTTTTTCCTGGTTACAATGAGCAGTTCTTC.

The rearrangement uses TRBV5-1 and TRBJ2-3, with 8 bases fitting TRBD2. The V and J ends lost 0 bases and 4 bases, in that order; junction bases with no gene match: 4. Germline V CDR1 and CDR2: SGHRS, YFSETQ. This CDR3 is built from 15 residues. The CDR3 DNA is TGCGCCAGCAGCTTGGCCGGGAGGGCCGCAGATACGCAGTATTTT. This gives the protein CASSLAGRAADTQYF.

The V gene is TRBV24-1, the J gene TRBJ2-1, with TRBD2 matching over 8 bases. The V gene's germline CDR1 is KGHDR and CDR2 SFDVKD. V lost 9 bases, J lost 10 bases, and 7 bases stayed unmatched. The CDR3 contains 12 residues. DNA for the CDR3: TGTGCCACCCGGGACCCGGGGGGGGAGCAGTTCTTC. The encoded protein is CATRDPGGEQFF.

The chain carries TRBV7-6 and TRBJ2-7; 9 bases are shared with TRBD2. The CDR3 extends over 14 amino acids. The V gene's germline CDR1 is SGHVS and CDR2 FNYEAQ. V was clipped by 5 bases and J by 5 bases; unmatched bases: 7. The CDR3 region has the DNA TGTGCCAGCAGCCCAATAGCGGGAGTGCACGAGCAGTACTTC. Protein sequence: CASSPIAGVHEQYF.

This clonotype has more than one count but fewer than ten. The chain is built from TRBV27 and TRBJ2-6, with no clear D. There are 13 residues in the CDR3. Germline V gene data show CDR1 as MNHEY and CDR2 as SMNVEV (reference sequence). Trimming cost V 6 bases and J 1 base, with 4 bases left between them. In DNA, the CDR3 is TGTGCCAGCAGGGGTTCTGGGGCCAACGTCCTGACTTTC. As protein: CASRGSGANVLTF.

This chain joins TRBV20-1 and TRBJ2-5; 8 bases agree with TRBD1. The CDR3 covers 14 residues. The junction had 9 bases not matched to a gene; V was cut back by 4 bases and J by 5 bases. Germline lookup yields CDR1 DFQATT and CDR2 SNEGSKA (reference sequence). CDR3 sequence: CSATRGQVLETQYF. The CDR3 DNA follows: TGCAGTGCTACGAGGGGACAGGTGCTGGAGACCCAGTACTTC.

The DNA of the CDR3 is TGTGCCAGCAGACGGACAGGCCGTTCCTACGAGCAGTACTTC. Amino acids: CASRRTGRSYEQYF. This sequence joins TRBV5-6 and TRBJ2-7, with 7 bases matching TRBD1. Germline V gene data show CDR1 as SGHDT and CDR2 as YYEEEE. Trimming cost V 5 bases and J 1 base; bases outside gene matches: 6. This CDR3 contains 14 residues. The variable domain in full, with the rest retrieved from reference TRBV5-6 and TRBJ2-7, is DAGVTQSPTHLIKTRGQQVTLRCSPKSGHDTVSWYQQALGQGPQFIFQYYEEEERQRGNFPDRFSGHQFPNYSSELNVNALLLGDSALYLCASRRTGRSYEQYFGPGTRLTVT.

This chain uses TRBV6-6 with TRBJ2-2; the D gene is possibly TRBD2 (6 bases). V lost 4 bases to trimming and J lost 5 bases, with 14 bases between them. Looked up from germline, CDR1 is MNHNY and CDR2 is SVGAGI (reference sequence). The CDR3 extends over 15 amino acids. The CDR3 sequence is CASSWETGGTGELFF. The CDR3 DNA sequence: TGTGCCAGCAGTTGGGAGACCGGGGGTACCGGGGAGCTGTTTTTT.

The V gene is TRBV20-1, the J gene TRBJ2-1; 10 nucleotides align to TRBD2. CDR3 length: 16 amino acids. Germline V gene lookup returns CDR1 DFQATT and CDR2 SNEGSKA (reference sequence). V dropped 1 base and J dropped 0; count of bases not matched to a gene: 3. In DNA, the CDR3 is TGCAGTGCTAGAGTACCTAGCGGGAGCTCCTACAATGAGCAGTTCTTC. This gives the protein CSARVPSGSSYNEQFF.

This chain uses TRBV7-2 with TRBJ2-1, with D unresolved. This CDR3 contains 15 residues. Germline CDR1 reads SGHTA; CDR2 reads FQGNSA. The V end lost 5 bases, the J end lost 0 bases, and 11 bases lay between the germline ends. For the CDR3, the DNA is TGTGCCAGCAGCCGGGTGAAAAGCTCCTACAATGAGCAGTTCTTC. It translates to CASSRVKSSYNEQFF.

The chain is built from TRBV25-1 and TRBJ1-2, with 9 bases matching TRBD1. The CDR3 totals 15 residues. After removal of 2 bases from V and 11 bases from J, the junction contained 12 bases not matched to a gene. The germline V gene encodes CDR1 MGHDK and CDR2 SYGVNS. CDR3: CASSEPTTGGEVYTF. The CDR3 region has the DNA TGTGCCAGCAGTGAACCCACAACAGGGGGCGAAGTATACACCTTC.

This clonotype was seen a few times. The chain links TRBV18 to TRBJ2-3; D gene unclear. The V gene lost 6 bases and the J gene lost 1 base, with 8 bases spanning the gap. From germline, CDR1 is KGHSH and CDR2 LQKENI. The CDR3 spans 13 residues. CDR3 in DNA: TGTGCCAGCTCCCCCAGGCGCACAGATACGCAGTATTTT. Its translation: CASSPRRTDTQYF.

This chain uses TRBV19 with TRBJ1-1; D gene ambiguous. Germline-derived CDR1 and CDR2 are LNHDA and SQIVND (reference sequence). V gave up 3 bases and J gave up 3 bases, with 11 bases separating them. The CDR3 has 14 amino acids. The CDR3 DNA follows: TGTGCCAGTAGTATGGGCCGGATTTACACTGAAGCTTTCTTT. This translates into CASSMGRIYTEAFF.

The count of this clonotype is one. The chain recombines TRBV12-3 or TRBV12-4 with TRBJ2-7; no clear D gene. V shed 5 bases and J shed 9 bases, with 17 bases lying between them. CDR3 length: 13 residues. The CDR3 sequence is CASSRIEIGGQYF. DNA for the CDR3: TGTGCCAGCAGTCGAATAGAGATAGGTGGGCAGTACTTC.

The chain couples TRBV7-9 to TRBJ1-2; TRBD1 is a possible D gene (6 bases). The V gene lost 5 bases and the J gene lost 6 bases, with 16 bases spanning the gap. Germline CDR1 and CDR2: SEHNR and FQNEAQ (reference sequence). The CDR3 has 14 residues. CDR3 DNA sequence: TGTGCCAGCAGCCCGACTTGGGGGGCTGATGGCTACACCTTC. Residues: CASSPTWGADGYTF.

CDR3 sequence (DNA): TGTGCCAGCAGCTTGGCTCGGACCACTGAAGCTTTCTTT. This sequence encodes CASSLARTTEAFF. The chain is built from TRBV7-8 and TRBJ1-1; no firm D call. CDR1 and CDR2 from the germline V gene are SGHVS and FQNEAQ. This CDR3 spans 13 amino acids. V shed 3 bases and J shed 4 bases, with 9 bases lying between them.

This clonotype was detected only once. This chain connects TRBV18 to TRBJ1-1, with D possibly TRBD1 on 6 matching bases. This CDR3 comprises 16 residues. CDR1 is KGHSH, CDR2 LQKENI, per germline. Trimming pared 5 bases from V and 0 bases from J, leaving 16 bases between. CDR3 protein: CASSTGSSQLNTEAFF. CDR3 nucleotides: TGTGCCAGCTCAACAGGGAGTAGCCAGTTGAACACTGAAGCTTTCTTT. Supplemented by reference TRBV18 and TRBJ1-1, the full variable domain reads NAGVMQNPRHLVRRRGQEARLRCSPMKGHSHVYWYRQLPEEGLKFMVYLQKENIIDESGMPKERFSAEFPKEGPSILRIQQVVRGDSAAYFCASSTGSSQLNTEAFFGQGTRLTVV.

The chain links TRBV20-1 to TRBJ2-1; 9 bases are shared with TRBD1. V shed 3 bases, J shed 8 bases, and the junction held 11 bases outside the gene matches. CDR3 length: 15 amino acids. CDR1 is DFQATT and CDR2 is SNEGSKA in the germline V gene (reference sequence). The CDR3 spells CSARSGTGYGDEQFF. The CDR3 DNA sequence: TGCAGTGCTAGGTCGGGGACAGGGTATGGCGATGAGCAGTTCTTC.

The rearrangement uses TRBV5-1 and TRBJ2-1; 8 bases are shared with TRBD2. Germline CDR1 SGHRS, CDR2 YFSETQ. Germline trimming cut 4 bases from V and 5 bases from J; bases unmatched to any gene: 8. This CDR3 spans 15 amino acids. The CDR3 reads CASSLIAGMNNEQFF. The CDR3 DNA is TGCGCCAGCAGCCTAATAGCGGGGATGAACAATGAGCAGTTCTTC.

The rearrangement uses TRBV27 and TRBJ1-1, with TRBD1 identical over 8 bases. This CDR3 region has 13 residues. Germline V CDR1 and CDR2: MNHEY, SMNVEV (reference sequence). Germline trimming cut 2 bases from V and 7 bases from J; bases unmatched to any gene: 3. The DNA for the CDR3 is TGTGCCAGCAGTTTAATCGACAGGGGTGAAGCTTTCTTT. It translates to CASSLIDRGEAFF.

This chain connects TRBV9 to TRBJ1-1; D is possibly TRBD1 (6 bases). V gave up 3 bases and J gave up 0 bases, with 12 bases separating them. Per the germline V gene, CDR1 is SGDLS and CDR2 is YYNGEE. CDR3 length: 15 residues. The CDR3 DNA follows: TGTGCCAGCAGCGAGAACAGGGTAATGAACACTGAAGCTTTCTTT. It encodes CASSENRVMNTEAFF.

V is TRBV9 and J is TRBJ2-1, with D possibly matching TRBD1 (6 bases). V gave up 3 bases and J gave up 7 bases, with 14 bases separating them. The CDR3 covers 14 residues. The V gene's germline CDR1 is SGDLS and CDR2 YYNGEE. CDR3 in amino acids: CASSAYTGRNEQFF. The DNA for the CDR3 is TGTGCCAGCAGCGCCTACACAGGGCGGAATGAGCAGTTCTTC.

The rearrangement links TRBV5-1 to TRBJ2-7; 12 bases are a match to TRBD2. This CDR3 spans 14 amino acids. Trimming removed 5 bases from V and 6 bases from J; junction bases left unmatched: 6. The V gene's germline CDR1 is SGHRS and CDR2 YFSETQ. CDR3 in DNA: TGCGCCAGCAGACCCGGACTAGCGGGATCCGAGCAGTACTTC. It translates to CASRPGLAGSEQYF.

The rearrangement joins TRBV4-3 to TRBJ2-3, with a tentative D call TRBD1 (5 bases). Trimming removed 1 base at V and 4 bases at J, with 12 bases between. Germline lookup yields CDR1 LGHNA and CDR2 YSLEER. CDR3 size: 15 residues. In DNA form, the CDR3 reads TGCGCCAGCAGCCAAGTCGGTGCACAGGCAGATACGCAGTATTTT. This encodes CASSQVGAQADTQYF.

The chain's CDR3 is CASSASGGAQPQHF. The DNA of the CDR3 is TGTGCCAGCAGCGCCTCAGGGGGAGCGCAGCCCCAGCATTTT. The gene calls are TRBV9 and TRBJ1-5, with 7 bases lining up with TRBD1. The germline V gene has CDR1 SGDLS and CDR2 YYNGEE. This CDR3 has 14 residues. J was trimmed by 7 bases and V by 3 bases; bases with no gene match: 7.

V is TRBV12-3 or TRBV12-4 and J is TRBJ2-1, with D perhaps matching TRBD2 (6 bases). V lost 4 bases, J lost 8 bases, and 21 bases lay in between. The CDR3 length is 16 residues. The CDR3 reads CASSSTDQGGHDEQFF. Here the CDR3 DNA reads TGTGCCAGCAGTTCCACCGACCAGGGAGGACACGATGAGCAGTTCTTC.

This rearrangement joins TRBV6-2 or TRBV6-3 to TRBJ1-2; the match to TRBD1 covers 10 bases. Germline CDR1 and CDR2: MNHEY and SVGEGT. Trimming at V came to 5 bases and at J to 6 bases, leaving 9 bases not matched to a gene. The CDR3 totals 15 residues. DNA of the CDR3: TGTGCCAGCAGTGCGAGCCGACAGGGGGCAGATGGCTACACCTTC. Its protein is CASSASRQGADGYTF.